This T cell receptor (beta chain) stems from a study of blood T cell repertoires in COVID-19. Study-wide context: Samples representing acute and convalescent COVID-19 were sourced from the United States, Italy and Spain. Sample material is recorded as cDNA or gDNA derived from T cells, B-cell-depleted T cells, or PBMCs.

Per the original methods: The assay estimated nucleated cells by amplifying reference gene primers. TCRdb keeps only in-frame clones here, not all; method: immunoSEQ multiplex PCR. Clonal size and the V and J genes are those of that table, whereas D and trimming came from the DNA. This table has approximately 45,000 clones, around 90% appearing once. Germline CDR1 MDHEN, CDR2 SYDVKM. The V end lost 7 bases, the J end lost 2 bases, and 19 bases lay between the germline ends. The CDR3 has 16 residues. The sequence was collected from a woman between 35 and 50 years old with acute or convalescent COVID-19. The chain links TRBV28 to TRBJ2-3; a weak D match, TRBD2 (6 bases). The sequencing input was peripheral blood. The CDR3 nucleotides read TGTGCCAGCACGAGCCGGGGGACCCGGCACACAGATACGCAGTATTTT. It yields the protein CASTSRGTRHTDTQYF.